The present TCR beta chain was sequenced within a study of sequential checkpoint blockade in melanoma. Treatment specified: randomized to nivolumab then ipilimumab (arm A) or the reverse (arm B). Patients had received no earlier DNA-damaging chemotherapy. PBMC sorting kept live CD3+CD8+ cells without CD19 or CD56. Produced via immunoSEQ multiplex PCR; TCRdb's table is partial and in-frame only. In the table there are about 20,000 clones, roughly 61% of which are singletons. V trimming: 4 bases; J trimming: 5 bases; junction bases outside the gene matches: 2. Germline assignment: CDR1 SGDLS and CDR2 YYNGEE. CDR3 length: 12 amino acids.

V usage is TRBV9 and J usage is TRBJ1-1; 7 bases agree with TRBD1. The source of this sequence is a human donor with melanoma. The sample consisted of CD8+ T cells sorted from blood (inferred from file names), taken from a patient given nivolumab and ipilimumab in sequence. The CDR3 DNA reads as TGTGCCAGCAGCTTGACAGGGACTGAAGCTTTCTTT. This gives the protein CASSLTGTEAFF.